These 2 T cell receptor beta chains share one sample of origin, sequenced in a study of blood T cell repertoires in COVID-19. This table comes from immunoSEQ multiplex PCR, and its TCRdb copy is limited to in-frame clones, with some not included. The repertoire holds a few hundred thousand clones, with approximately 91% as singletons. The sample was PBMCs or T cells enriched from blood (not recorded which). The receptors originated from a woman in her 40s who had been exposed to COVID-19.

The DNA of the CDR3 is TGTGCCAGCAGCTTAGCGCTAGCGGGAGGGCCCAGGGATGAGCAGTTCTTC. This encodes CASSLALAGGPRDEQFF. The J gene is TRBJ2-1, the V gene TRBV7-2, with TRBD2 matching over 12 bases. The CDR3 sequence is 17 residues long. In germline, CDR1 is SGHTA, CDR2 FQGNSA. The J segment lost 8 bases and the V segment lost 0 bases, leaving 8 bases of the junction unmatched.

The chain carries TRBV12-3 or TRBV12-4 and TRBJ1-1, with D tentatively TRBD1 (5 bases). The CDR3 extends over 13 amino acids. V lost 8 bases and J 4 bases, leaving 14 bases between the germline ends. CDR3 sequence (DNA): TGTGCCAGCCGGTTATCGGGGGGCACTGAAGCTTTCTTT. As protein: CASRLSGGTEAFF.